This TCR beta chain was documented in a study of post-analysis software for immune sequencing data. Study observations and caveats: There were five TRBV segments more frequent in patients than controls, and TRBV5-6, TRBV5-1 and TRBV20-1 were among them. The normalized Chao1 diversity of multiple sclerosis patients was significantly lower than that of controls.

CDR1 and CDR2 from the germline V gene are SGHTA and FQGNSA. Trimming pared 3 bases from V and 6 bases from J, leaving 3 bases between. The CDR3 is 11 residues long. Carried by the TCR beta cDNA libraries were unique molecular identifiers. The source material, about 0.85 to 11 million T cells, gave rise to 500,000 or so cDNA molecules. A single record per CDR3 protein comes from TCRdb applying MiXCR to the PCR reads. The sample contains roughly 650,000 distinct CDR3 sequences, around 64% of which appear only once. This clonotype was observed at least ten times. Its antigen is not known. This receptor was identified in a girl aged 2 to 9 with multiple sclerosis. The chain combines TRBV7-2 with TRBJ2-1; D is uncertain. Material for sequencing was blood. CDR3 in amino acids: CASSFFNEQFF. CDR3 coding DNA: TGTGCCAGCAGCTTTTTCAATGAGCAGTTCTTC.